Listed below are T cell receptor beta chains from one sample, sequenced in a study of T cell responses to AZD1222 COVID-19 vaccine. The assay was immunoSEQ multiplex PCR, and TCRdb's table has in-frame clones only and misses some. The sample consists of about 120,000 clones, 88% of them appearing once. The specimen was peripheral blood, collected on day 0 of MenACWY control vaccination. The source of these receptors is an adult in good health. CDR3s include the opening cysteine and the closing phenylalanine or tryptophan. Fields, in order: CDR3 DNA, CDR3 protein, V gene, J gene, clone size, D gene. A D gene is named only where the DNA matches it firmly. Only some rows state a clone size, as once, few, many or a class for expanded clones.

CDR3nt: TGCAGCGTTACAGGGGAGGGCGAGCAGTACTTC
CDR3aa: CSVTGEGEQYF
v_gene: TRBV29-1
j_gene: TRBJ2-7
abundance: .
d_gene: .

CDR3nt: TGTGCCAGCAGTGAACGAAGTAGGGATAACTATGGCTACACCTTC
CDR3aa: CASSERSRDNYGYTF
v_gene: TRBV2
j_gene: TRBJ1-2
abundance: once
d_gene: .

CDR3nt: TGTGCCAGCAGCCCACCACAGGCAGCCAAAAACATTCAGTACTTC
CDR3aa: CASSPPQAAKNIQYF
v_gene: TRBV7-2
j_gene: TRBJ2-4
abundance: .
d_gene: .

CDR3nt: TGTGCCAGCAGCTTCTTTCGGGCTTCCTACGAGCAGTACTTC
CDR3aa: CASSFFRASYEQYF
v_gene: TRBV5-6
j_gene: TRBJ2-7
abundance: .
d_gene: .

CDR3nt: TGCAGTGCTAGTGGCAGCAGCACAGGGCACACTGAAGCTTTCTTT
CDR3aa: CSASGSSTGHTEAFF
v_gene: TRBV20-1
j_gene: TRBJ1-1
abundance: once
d_gene: .

CDR3nt: TGTGCCAGTAGTGGAAGGGTTGTCGGGGAGCTGTTTTTT
CDR3aa: CASSGRVVGELFF
v_gene: TRBV19
j_gene: TRBJ2-2
abundance: .
d_gene: .

CDR3nt: TGTGCCAGCAGCGTAGGGGCCGGTGGGACAGGGGCTGGCGAGCAGTACTTC
CDR3aa: CASSVGAGGTGAGEQYF
v_gene: TRBV9
j_gene: TRBJ2-7
abundance: .
d_gene: TRBD1

CDR3nt: TGTGCCAGCAGTTTGGTTGCCTCCTACGAGCAGTACTTC
CDR3aa: CASSLVASYEQYF
v_gene: TRBV27
j_gene: TRBJ2-7
abundance: .
d_gene: .

CDR3nt: TGTGCCAGCTCACCATCGGACAGGGGTGTCACTGAAGCTTTCTTT
CDR3aa: CASSPSDRGVTEAFF
v_gene: TRBV18
j_gene: TRBJ1-1
abundance: .
d_gene: TRBD1

CDR3nt: TGTGCCAGCAGCTTGTCCGGGACAGGGGTATCACCCCTCCACTTT
CDR3aa: CASSLSGTGVSPLHF
v_gene: TRBV5-4
j_gene: TRBJ1-6
abundance: .
d_gene: TRBD1

CDR3nt: TGCGCCAGCAGCTGGGGGGACGCTGCAATTTTTGAGCAGTTCTTC
CDR3aa: CASSWGDAAIFEQFF
v_gene: TRBV5-1
j_gene: TRBJ2-1
abundance: .
d_gene: .

CDR3nt: TGTGCCACCAGTGAGCCTCTAGCGGGAAGCCAAGAGACCCAGTACTTC
CDR3aa: CATSEPLAGSQETQYF
v_gene: TRBV24-1
j_gene: TRBJ2-5
abundance: .
d_gene: TRBD2

CDR3nt: TGTGCCAGCAGCCCGCGCGGGGTGGGGGGCGCGAACACTGAAGCTTTCTTT
CDR3aa: CASSPRGVGGANTEAFF
v_gene: TRBV5-4
j_gene: TRBJ1-1
abundance: .
d_gene: .

CDR3nt: TGTGCCAGCAGCGTTAGAAAATCGCCGGCAGGGGTAGGAGCAACTAATGAAAAACTGTTTTTT
CDR3aa: CASSVRKSPAGVGATNEKLFF
v_gene: TRBV28
j_gene: TRBJ1-4
abundance: .
d_gene: .

CDR3nt: TGTGCCAGCAGTGGTAGGTTCTACGAGCAGTACTTC
CDR3aa: CASSGRFYEQYF
v_gene: TRBV2
j_gene: TRBJ2-7
abundance: .
d_gene: .

CDR3nt: TGTGCCAGCAGCTTAGATGCCGGGGGAGTTTTTAACACTGAAGCTTTCTTT
CDR3aa: CASSLDAGGVFNTEAFF
v_gene: TRBV7-2
j_gene: TRBJ1-1
abundance: .
d_gene: .

CDR3nt: TGTGCCAGCAGCCCTCAACAAGGCAGGGCCGACTCTGGAAACACCATATATTTT
CDR3aa: CASSPQQGRADSGNTIYF
v_gene: TRBV7-9
j_gene: TRBJ1-3
abundance: .
d_gene: .

CDR3nt: TGTGCCAGCAGTGTCTTCAGGGGACCCGAGCAGTACTTC
CDR3aa: CASSVFRGPEQYF
v_gene: TRBV12-3/TRBV12-4
j_gene: TRBJ2-7
abundance: .
d_gene: .

CDR3nt: TGTGCCAGCTCACCACCTGGGACAGAAGAAGCTTTCTTT
CDR3aa: CASSPPGTEEAFF
v_gene: TRBV18
j_gene: TRBJ1-1
abundance: .
d_gene: TRBD1

CDR3nt: TGTGCCAGCAGTCCCGCGTGGAACACTGAAGCTTTCTTT
CDR3aa: CASSPAWNTEAFF
v_gene: TRBV28
j_gene: TRBJ1-1
abundance: .
d_gene: .

CDR3nt: TGTGCCAGCAGCCAATTCAGGACGGGTCCCTCCTATAATTCACCCCTCCACTTT
CDR3aa: CASSQFRTGPSYNSPLHF
v_gene: TRBV3-1/TRBV3-2
j_gene: TRBJ1-6
abundance: .
d_gene: .

CDR3nt: TGTGCCAGCAGTCTAATGTGGACAGGGAAGGCCACTGAAGCTTTCTTT
CDR3aa: CASSLMWTGKATEAFF
v_gene: TRBV27
j_gene: TRBJ1-1
abundance: .
d_gene: TRBD1

CDR3nt: TGTGCCAGTAGACAGGACACTTCCTATGGCTACACCTTC
CDR3aa: CASRQDTSYGYTF
v_gene: TRBV19
j_gene: TRBJ1-2
abundance: .
d_gene: .

CDR3nt: TGTGCCAGCAGCCGAAGCGGGGAGGGGGAGACCCAGTACTTC
CDR3aa: CASSRSGEGETQYF
v_gene: TRBV7-6
j_gene: TRBJ2-5
abundance: .
d_gene: TRBD2

CDR3nt: TGCAGCGCGGTAGGTCGGAATAGCAATCAGCCCCAGCATTTT
CDR3aa: CSAVGRNSNQPQHF
v_gene: TRBV29-1
j_gene: TRBJ1-5
abundance: .
d_gene: .

CDR3nt: TGTGCCAGCAGCTTACCTTCAGCGGGGGCCTACAATGAGCAGTTCTTC
CDR3aa: CASSLPSAGAYNEQFF
v_gene: TRBV11-2
j_gene: TRBJ2-1
abundance: .
d_gene: TRBD2

CDR3nt: TGTGCCAGCAGTTACGAAAGGGGCAGGGGACGGGAGCTGTTTTTT
CDR3aa: CASSYERGRGRELFF
v_gene: TRBV6-5
j_gene: TRBJ2-2
abundance: .
d_gene: .

CDR3nt: TGTGCCAGCAGCGAAGGGACAGTAGGGTCCTACGAGCAGTACTTC
CDR3aa: CASSEGTVGSYEQYF
v_gene: TRBV2
j_gene: TRBJ2-7
abundance: .
d_gene: TRBD1

CDR3nt: TGTGCCAGCAGCCGTGCGACTAGCGGGAGTGAGACCCAGTACTTC
CDR3aa: CASSRATSGSETQYF
v_gene: TRBV27
j_gene: TRBJ2-5
abundance: .
d_gene: TRBD2

CDR3nt: TGTGCCTGGAGTCCCTACCGGGGGGTCCCCTATAATTCACCCCTCCACTTT
CDR3aa: CAWSPYRGVPYNSPLHF
v_gene: TRBV30
j_gene: TRBJ1-6
abundance: .
d_gene: .

CDR3nt: TGTGCCAGCAGTTTCGGACCCCATAATCAGCCCCAGCATTTT
CDR3aa: CASSFGPHNQPQHF
v_gene: TRBV28
j_gene: TRBJ1-5
abundance: .
d_gene: .

CDR3nt: TGTGCCAGCAGCCCACTGACAGGGTATCGCTACACCTTC
CDR3aa: CASSPLTGYRYTF
v_gene: TRBV3-1/TRBV3-2
j_gene: TRBJ1-2
abundance: once
d_gene: TRBD1

CDR3nt: TGTGCCAGCAGTCGTGAGCCGGGGAGCTCCTACAATGAGCAGTTCTTC
CDR3aa: CASSREPGSSYNEQFF
v_gene: TRBV2
j_gene: TRBJ2-1
abundance: .
d_gene: .

CDR3nt: TGTGCCACCAGCCGAGACAGCTGGCCCAATGAGCAGTTCTTC
CDR3aa: CATSRDSWPNEQFF
v_gene: TRBV15
j_gene: TRBJ2-1
abundance: .
d_gene: .

CDR3nt: TGTGCCAGCAGCCGCACCGAGTTCAATGAAAAACTGTTTTTT
CDR3aa: CASSRTEFNEKLFF
v_gene: TRBV4-2
j_gene: TRBJ1-4
abundance: .
d_gene: .

CDR3nt: TGCGCCAGCAGTCGCACGTGGGGGGCGCGGGGCAATCAGCCCCAGCATTTT
CDR3aa: CASSRTWGARGNQPQHF
v_gene: TRBV4-1
j_gene: TRBJ1-5
abundance: few
d_gene: .

CDR3nt: TGTGCCAGCACGAGGTCTAACTATGGCTACACCTTC
CDR3aa: CASTRSNYGYTF
v_gene: TRBV2
j_gene: TRBJ1-2
abundance: .
d_gene: .

CDR3nt: TGTGCCAGCATTTTAACAGCTAGCACAGATACGCAGTATTTT
CDR3aa: CASILTASTDTQYF
v_gene: TRBV2
j_gene: TRBJ2-3
abundance: .
d_gene: .

CDR3nt: TGTGCCAGCAGTTACATAGGGGGAACTGAAGCTTTCTTT
CDR3aa: CASSYIGGTEAFF
v_gene: TRBV6-5
j_gene: TRBJ1-1
abundance: .
d_gene: .

CDR3nt: TGTGCCAGCAGCTTACTAGCGGGAACGAGCAATGAGCAGTTCTTC
CDR3aa: CASSLLAGTSNEQFF
v_gene: TRBV7-6
j_gene: TRBJ2-1
abundance: .
d_gene: TRBD2

CDR3nt: TGTGCCAGCAGTTCCGGGACCCATAGCAATCAGCCCCAGCATTTT
CDR3aa: CASSSGTHSNQPQHF
v_gene: TRBV6-2/TRBV6-3
j_gene: TRBJ1-5
abundance: .
d_gene: .

CDR3nt: TGTGCCTGGGGCGACGGGAATTTCAACTACGAGCAGTACTTC
CDR3aa: CAWGDGNFNYEQYF
v_gene: TRBV30
j_gene: TRBJ2-7
abundance: .
d_gene: .

CDR3nt: TGTGCCAGTAGTATAGGGACTAGCGGTTTGAGGAGCTCCTACAATGAGCAGTTCTTC
CDR3aa: CASSIGTSGLRSSYNEQFF
v_gene: TRBV19
j_gene: TRBJ2-1
abundance: .
d_gene: TRBD2

CDR3nt: TGCGCCAGCAGCTTGGGCTGGGGGCGAACGGTCAACGAGCAGTACTTC
CDR3aa: CASSLGWGRTVNEQYF
v_gene: TRBV5-1
j_gene: TRBJ2-7
abundance: .
d_gene: .

CDR3nt: TGCGCCAGCAGCTTTAGGGACAGGGGAGGCGACGAGCAGTACTTC
CDR3aa: CASSFRDRGGDEQYF
v_gene: TRBV5-1
j_gene: TRBJ2-7
abundance: .
d_gene: TRBD1

CDR3nt: TGTGCCAGCAGCGTGGGAGGGGTCTACGAGCAGTACTTC
CDR3aa: CASSVGGVYEQYF
v_gene: TRBV3-1/TRBV3-2
j_gene: TRBJ2-7
abundance: .
d_gene: TRBD2

CDR3nt: TGTGCCAGCAGCAGGGACAGGGCGTCCTACGAGCAGTACTTC
CDR3aa: CASSRDRASYEQYF
v_gene: TRBV21-1
j_gene: TRBJ2-7
abundance: once
d_gene: .

CDR3nt: TGTGCCCACGGCAGGGAGATAATTGGTTCACCCCTCCACTTT
CDR3aa: CAHGREIIGSPLHF
v_gene: TRBV28
j_gene: TRBJ1-6
abundance: .
d_gene: .

CDR3nt: TGTGCCAGCACGGCCTCTGGGGCCAACGTCCTGACTTTC
CDR3aa: CASTASGANVLTF
v_gene: TRBV28
j_gene: TRBJ2-6
abundance: once
d_gene: .

CDR3nt: TGTGCCAGCAGCCCCCGGGGATTCAGCTCCTACAATGAGCAGTTCTTC
CDR3aa: CASSPRGFSSYNEQFF
v_gene: TRBV7-9
j_gene: TRBJ2-1
abundance: .
d_gene: .

CDR3nt: TGCAGCGTTGAAGGAGGACTAGCGGGTGACACCGGGGAGCTGTTTTTT
CDR3aa: CSVEGGLAGDTGELFF
v_gene: TRBV29-1
j_gene: TRBJ2-2
abundance: .
d_gene: TRBD2

CDR3nt: TGTGCCAGCAGTTTAAAACCCAGATTACAATCCTACGAGCAGTACTTC
CDR3aa: CASSLKPRLQSYEQYF
v_gene: TRBV27
j_gene: TRBJ2-7
abundance: .
d_gene: .

CDR3nt: TGTGCCACCAGCAGAGACCCTAGCGGGCAAGAGACCCAGTACTTC
CDR3aa: CATSRDPSGQETQYF
v_gene: TRBV15
j_gene: TRBJ2-5
abundance: .
d_gene: TRBD2

CDR3nt: TGTGCCACACCTGGGGTATCCTACGAGCAGTACTTC
CDR3aa: CATPGVSYEQYF
v_gene: TRBV19
j_gene: TRBJ2-7
abundance: .
d_gene: .

CDR3nt: TGTGCCAGCACGGACTATCTGAGCTCCTACGAGCAGTACTTC
CDR3aa: CASTDYLSSYEQYF
v_gene: TRBV28
j_gene: TRBJ2-7
abundance: .
d_gene: .

CDR3nt: TGTGCCAGCAGCCCCCGTCGTGGCACAGATACGCAGTATTTT
CDR3aa: CASSPRRGTDTQYF
v_gene: TRBV9
j_gene: TRBJ2-3
abundance: .
d_gene: .

CDR3nt: TGTGCCAGCAGGGACAGGGTTGGTACCTCCTATGGCTACACCTTC
CDR3aa: CASRDRVGTSYGYTF
v_gene: TRBV6-5
j_gene: TRBJ1-2
abundance: .
d_gene: TRBD1

CDR3nt: TGTGCCAGCAGCAAAGCGCTTTCGGGGCCCGGGGGCAACACTGAAGCTTTCTTT
CDR3aa: CASSKALSGPGGNTEAFF
v_gene: TRBV21-1
j_gene: TRBJ1-1
abundance: .
d_gene: .